Following are 28 T cell receptor beta chains from one sample sequenced in a study of CD8+CD57+ T cells in acquired aplastic anemia. TCR beta VDJ and CDR3 profiling used genomic DNA as template. One entry per CDR3 protein, called by TCRdb with MiXCR from the reads. Counted here are 200,000 to 250,000 distinct CDR3 sequences, around 49% occurring once; the ten biggest clones make up 15% to 20%. An expansion of CD8+CD57+ cells by flow cytometry had been shown in patients chosen for sequencing. The sequenced material came from sorted CD4+, CD8+, or CD8+CD57+ T cells (not recorded which) from PBMCs. These receptors all come from a human donor with aplastic anemia.

The gene calls are TRBV7-2 and TRBJ1-5; perhaps TRBD1 as D (6 bases). Trimming removed 2 bases at V and 3 bases at J, with 11 bases between. There are 15 residues in the CDR3. The germline CDR1 and CDR2 sequences are SGHTA and FQGNSA. The CDR3 sequence is CASSLLRGNNQPQHF. CDR3 in DNA: TGTGCCAGCAGCTTACTGAGGGGGAACAATCAGCCCCAGCATTTT.

The rearrangement joins TRBV20-1 to TRBJ1-6, with D perhaps matching TRBD1 (5 bases). This CDR3 region has 16 residues. Germline V gene sequence: CDR1 DFQATT, CDR2 SNEGSKA (reference sequence). Trimming cost V 0 bases and J 6 bases, with 15 bases left between them. The CDR3 DNA reads TGCAGTGCTAGAGATGGGGCGAGAGCAACTAATTCACCCCTCCACTTT. This encodes CSARDGARATNSPLHF.

Many counts were recorded for this clonotype. This sequence joins TRBV20-1 and TRBJ1-4; a weak D match, TRBD1 (5 bases). The CDR3 has 14 residues. Trimming took off 1 base at V and 6 bases at J, with 12 bases between the two ends. Germline V gene data show CDR1 as DFQATT and CDR2 as SNEGSKA (reference sequence). The CDR3 region is CSARGGEEDEKLFF. CDR3 nucleotides: TGCAGTGCTAGAGGAGGGGAAGAAGATGAAAAACTGTTTTTT.

This clonotype was seen ten or more times. This rearrangement joins TRBV12-3 or TRBV12-4 to TRBJ2-2, with TRBD2 identical over 7 bases. The CDR3 extends over 13 amino acids. V shed 3 bases and J 7 bases; nucleotides not matched to a gene: 2. The CDR3: CASSLGGGGELFF. CDR3 DNA sequence: TGTGCCAGCAGTTTGGGGGGGGGCGGGGAGCTGTTTTTT.

The chain has TRBV20-1 and TRBJ2-7; D remains ambiguous. The germline V gene encodes CDR1 DFQATT and CDR2 SNEGSKA (reference sequence). The CDR3 is 12 residues long. V was pared by 4 bases and J by 0 bases, with 7 bases between. The CDR3 is CSAMEGSYEQYF. The DNA of the CDR3 is TGCAGTGCTATGGAAGGCTCCTACGAGCAGTACTTC.

Concerning this clonotype itself: The junction departs from germline at one end; a sequencing error may be responsible. The J gene is TRBJ1-3, the V gene TRBV10-3; the match to TRBD1 covers 7 bases. Per germline, CDR1 ENHRY and CDR2 SYGVKD. The CDR3 runs to 14 residues. CDR3 sequence: CAIRTTGSGNTTYF. The CDR3 DNA follows: TGTGCCATCAGGACGACAGGGTCTGGAAACACCACATATTTT.

This chain connects TRBV7-9 to TRBJ2-3, with D unclear. The germline gives CDR1 SEHNR, CDR2 FQNEAQ (reference sequence). CDR3 length: 14 amino acids. The germline V and J ends were trimmed by 8 bases and 2 bases, with 14 bases remaining between them. This CDR3 reads CASRHVSNTDTQYF. The CDR3 bases are TGTGCCAGCCGACACGTATCGAACACAGATACGCAGTATTTT.

This chain joins TRBV19 and TRBJ1-5, with D tentatively TRBD1 (5 bases). The CDR3 covers 13 residues. Trimming removed 3 bases from V and 7 bases from J, with 10 bases in between. Germline CDR1 and CDR2: LNHDA and SQIVND (reference sequence). CDR3 bases: TGTGCCAGTAGTATGGGGCTAGGCCAGCCCCAGCATTTT. Translation gives CASSMGLGQPQHF.

The chain couples TRBV20-1 to TRBJ2-5; a weak D match, TRBD2 (5 bases). There are 16 residues in the CDR3. Germline CDR1 reads DFQATT; CDR2 reads SNEGSKA (reference sequence). V dropped 3 bases and J dropped 5 bases, with 22 bases sitting between them. The CDR3 reads CSASLDARSSGETQYF. The CDR3 DNA sequence: TGCAGTGCTAGTCTTGACGCTCGATCCTCGGGGGAGACCCAGTACTTC.

The V call is TRBV7-3, the J call TRBJ1-1, with D possibly TRBD1 on 5 matching bases. The CDR3 extends over 14 amino acids. V dropped 10 bases and J dropped 1 base, with 16 bases sitting between them. CDR1 and CDR2 (germline): SGHTA, FQGTGA. CDR3 sequence: CANGSGGPNTEAFF. The CDR3 DNA sequence: TGTGCCAACGGCTCGGGGGGTCCGAACACTGAAGCTTTCTTT.

V gene TRBV29-1 combines with J gene TRBJ1-1; D is ambiguous. The V end was cut by 4 bases, the J end by 3 bases, with 9 bases between. Germline V lookup: CDR1 SQVTM, CDR2 ANQGSEA. The CDR3 spans 12 residues. The CDR3 protein is CSVATYDTEAFF. The CDR3 nucleotides are TGCAGCGTTGCCACCTACGACACTGAAGCTTTCTTT.

The sample holds a few counts of this clonotype. DNA of the CDR3: TGTGCCAGCAGCGCGGGGACTAGCGGGATAGCCGGAGAGACCCAGTACTTC. Its protein product is CASSAGTSGIAGETQYF. The genes are TRBV9 and TRBJ2-5; 13 bases match TRBD2. The V gene end was trimmed by 3 bases and the J gene end by 4 bases; junction bases not matched to a gene: 9. The CDR3 spans 17 residues. The germline CDR1 and CDR2 sequences are SGDLS and YYNGEE. Full variable domain (remainder filled in from reference TRBV9 and TRBJ2-5): DSGVTQTPKHLITATGQRVTLRCSPRSGDLSVYWYQQSLDQGLQFLIQYYNGEERAKGNILERFSAQQFPDLHSELNLSSLELGDSALYFCASSAGTSGIAGETQYFGPGTRLLVL.

There are a few counts of this clonotype. The chain recombines TRBV5-4 with TRBJ2-5, with 10 bases identical to TRBD2. In germline, CDR1 is SGHNT, CDR2 YYREEE (reference sequence). V was clipped by 0 bases and J by 5 bases; unmatched bases: 4. This CDR3 has 15 amino acids. CDR3 bases: TGTGCCAGCAGCTTGGTAGCGGGGGGCGGGGAGACCCAGTACTTC. Protein sequence: CASSLVAGGGETQYF. Drawing the rest from reference TRBV5-4 and TRBJ2-5, the complete variable domain is ETGVTQSPTHLIKTRGQQVTLRCSSQSGHNTVSWYQQALGQGPQFIFQYYREEENGRGNFPPRFSGLQFPNYSSELNVNALELDDSALYLCASSLVAGGGETQYFGPGTRLLVL.

This chain uses TRBV7-3 with TRBJ2-7; 9 bases fit TRBD2. The CDR3 runs 14 residues. With 8 bases clipped from V and 4 bases from J, the junction kept 9 bases outside the gene matches. Germline V gene data show CDR1 as SGHTA and CDR2 as FQGTGA. CDR3 DNA: TGTGCCAGCGGAGTCCTAGCGGGGCCGTACGAGCAGTACTTC. Its translation: CASGVLAGPYEQYF.

This clonotype was picked up a small number of times. CDR3 nucleotides: TGTGCCATCAGTTCCCCGGGCCCGATCCGGTATGGCTACACCTTC. It is translated as CAISSPGPIRYGYTF. The gene calls are TRBV10-3 and TRBJ1-2; no firm D call. V was pared by 5 bases and J by 5 bases, with 18 bases between. The CDR3 consists of 15 residues. From germline, CDR1 is ENHRY and CDR2 SYGVKD.

This clonotype has at least ten counts. The V and J genes are TRBV24-1 and TRBJ2-1, with 10 nucleotides matching TRBD2. The CDR3 runs 14 residues. J was trimmed by 12 bases and V by 2 bases; bases with no gene match: 6. Looked up from germline, CDR1 is KGHDR and CDR2 is SFDVKD. DNA for the CDR3: TGTGCCACCAGTGATTCGGGACTAGCGATCCCGCAGTTCTTC. Protein: CATSDSGLAIPQFF.

The genes are TRBV2 and TRBJ2-7, with TRBD1 identical over 10 bases. This CDR3 is built from 15 residues. The germline V gene encodes CDR1 SNHLY and CDR2 FYNNEI. V dropped 7 bases and J dropped 4; count of bases not matched to a gene: 10. This CDR3 is CASTPPGTGAYEQYF. The CDR3 DNA follows: TGTGCCAGCACCCCGCCCGGGACAGGGGCGTACGAGCAGTACTTC.

This clonotype has a count of ten or more. This chain joins TRBV2 and TRBJ1-4; tentatively, D is TRBD1 (6 bases). The CDR3 loop spans 15 amino acids. The V gene lost 5 bases and the J gene lost 5 bases, with 15 bases spanning the gap. Germline-derived CDR1 and CDR2 are SNHLY and FYNNEI. This chain's CDR3 is CASSSKDRRNEKLFF. CDR3 nucleotide sequence: TGTGCCAGCAGTTCAAAGGACAGACGAAATGAAAAACTGTTTTTT.

This sequence joins TRBV20-1 and TRBJ1-2; 10 bases are a match to TRBD1. CDR1 and CDR2 (germline): DFQATT, SNEGSKA (reference sequence). The V segment lost 2 bases and the J segment 7 bases; nucleotides outside the gene matches: 4. The CDR3 extends over 13 amino acids. DNA for the CDR3: TGCAGTGCTAGAACGACAGGGGGCAGTGGCTACACCTTC. Amino acids: CSARTTGGSGYTF.

A remark on this clonotype: Since no conserved phenylalanine or tryptophan closes the CDR3, a read error is the likely cause. The chain combines TRBV2 with TRBJ2-7, with no clear D. The germline V gene has CDR1 SNHLY and CDR2 FYNNEI. The CDR3 length is 10 residues. Trimming cost V 5 bases and J 6 bases, with 5 bases left between them. The CDR3: CASSRGEQYL. As DNA, the CDR3 is TGTGCCAGCAGTCGAGGCGAGCAGTACCTC.

This clonotype came up many times. The V call is TRBV6-4, the J call TRBJ2-3, with D unresolved. CDR3 length: 13 amino acids. The germline V and J ends were trimmed by 10 bases and 2 bases, with 13 bases remaining between them. Germline CDR1 reads MRHNA; CDR2 reads SNTAGT. CDR3 region: CATARGNTDTQYF. For the CDR3, the DNA is TGTGCCACGGCGCGCGGCAACACAGATACGCAGTATTTT.

This clonotype showed up just a few times. V is TRBV15 and J is TRBJ2-1; weak D call: TRBD2 (5 bases). Trimming took 0 bases from V and 9 from J, leaving 18 bases between them. CDR3 length: 16 amino acids. Germline loops: CDR1 LNHNV, CDR2 YYDKDF (reference sequence). The CDR3 bases are TGTGCCACCAGCAGAGATGTGGGTCCTAGGAGGAGTGAGCAGTTCTTC. It codes for CATSRDVGPRRSEQFF.

This clonotype was picked up one time. A much larger clone lies a single base off, so this may be a read error. No DNA is shown, since the ends of the CDR3 on it are uncertain; the CDR3 is the one TCRdb lists. The V and J genes are TRBV24-1 and TRBJ1-2; the tabulated D call, TRBD1, remains unverified against the DNA. The CDR3 is 18 amino acids long, termini counted. Germline loops: CDR1 KGHDR, CDR2 SFDVKD. The CDR3 loop reads CASSYSVGQGAPRYGYAF.

This clonotype was seen a few times. The chain is built from TRBV29-1 and TRBJ2-7; perhaps TRBD2 as D (6 bases). V was clipped by 1 base and J by 4 bases, with 14 bases between them. CDR1 is SQVTM and CDR2 is ANQGSEA in the germline V gene. The CDR3 has 14 amino acids. For the CDR3, the DNA is TGCAGCGTTGAAGCGGGGGATACGGAGTACGAGCAGTACTTC. Protein sequence: CSVEAGDTEYEQYF.

The chain has TRBV15 and TRBJ1-2; D remains unclear. In germline, CDR1 is LNHNV, CDR2 YYDKDF (reference sequence). Between the trimmed V and J ends, which lost 3 bases and 0 bases, there was a span of 2 bases. The CDR3 loop spans 12 amino acids. CDR3 residues: CATSSANYGYTF. The CDR3 DNA reads as TGTGCCACCAGCAGCGCTAACTATGGCTACACCTTC.

V is TRBV28 and J is TRBJ1-2; 7 bases match TRBD1. The germline V gene encodes CDR1 MDHEN and CDR2 SYDVKM. The CDR3 is made up of 15 amino acids. V trimming: 5 bases; J trimming: 8 bases; junction bases outside the gene matches: 14. The CDR3: CASSPPDRAGWGYTF. CDR3 DNA sequence: TGTGCCAGCAGTCCTCCCGACAGGGCTGGTTGGGGCTACACCTTC.

The chain employs TRBV2 and TRBJ2-1, with no clear D. The germline V gene has CDR1 SNHLY and CDR2 FYNNEI. This CDR3 comprises 13 residues. Trimming cost V 8 bases and J 2 bases, with 10 bases left between them. The CDR3 nucleotides read TGTGCCAGCGCTACTTCCCCCTACAATGAGCAGTTCTTC. It codes for CASATSPYNEQFF.

J is TRBJ1-2 and V is TRBV18; 9 bases map to TRBD1. Per germline, CDR1 KGHSH and CDR2 LQKENI. V gave up 4 bases and J gave up 6 bases; unmatched junction bases: 6. The CDR3 loop spans 14 amino acids. The CDR3 sequence: CASSRAGTGHGYTF. DNA for the CDR3: TGTGCCAGCTCACGTGCAGGGACAGGGCATGGCTACACCTTC.